This TCR beta chain was recovered during a study of T cell responses to AZD1222 COVID-19 vaccine. The CDR3 is made up of 13 amino acids. V lost 4 bases to trimming and J lost 0 bases, with 6 bases between them. Looked up from germline, CDR1 is MNHEY and CDR2 is SVGAGI. The assay was immunoSEQ multiplex PCR, and TCRdb's table has in-frame clones only and misses some. The table records approximately 140,000 clones, more than 85% of them present only once. This sequence was found in an adult who received the AZD1222 COVID-19 vaccine. This rearrangement joins TRBV6-5 to TRBJ1-2; D uncertain. The specimen comprised peripheral blood, sampled 28 days after the second AZD1222 dose. The CDR3 loop is CASSFQTNYGYTF. CDR3 in DNA: TGTGCCAGCAGTTTTCAAACTAACTATGGCTACACCTTC.